Each of the 27 T cell receptor beta chains below was sequenced from the same sample in a study of blood T cells in healthy people across ages. A sample-barcoded 5' primer and a J-beta primer mix were used in a second PCR of roughly 7 to 11 cycles. TCRdb passed the 5' RACE reads through MiXCR, listing each CDR3 protein once. The data show 780,000 or so distinct CDR3 sequences, 53% seen once. The sample was blood. The origin of the receptors is a man aged 80 or over in good health.

The rearrangement joins TRBV6-1 to TRBJ2-7; D is ambiguous. The ends were cut back, 4 bases at V and 3 bases at J, with 7 bases in the middle. CDR3 size: 12 residues. Per germline, CDR1 MNHNS and CDR2 SASEGT. The CDR3 coding sequence is TGTGCCAGCAGTGTAATGAACTACGAGCAGTACTTC. It specifies CASSVMNYEQYF.

V and J are TRBV20-1 and TRBJ2-3; 7 bases match TRBD2. There are 16 residues in the CDR3. Germline V lookup: CDR1 DFQATT, CDR2 SNEGSKA (reference sequence). The V gene end was trimmed by 6 bases and the J gene end by 1 base; junction bases not matched to a gene: 13. CDR3 protein: CSAREGFTGRTDTQYF. CDR3 DNA: TGCAGTGCAAGGGAGGGCTTCACTGGCCGCACAGATACGCAGTATTTT.

The chain combines TRBV12-3 or TRBV12-4 with TRBJ1-5; the D is unclear. Trimming took 3 bases from V and 4 from J, leaving 7 bases between them. The CDR3 is 13 residues long. CDR3 sequence (DNA): TGTGCCAGCAGTTTGTCCGATAATCAGCCCCAGCATTTT. Translated, it gives CASSLSDNQPQHF.

This clonotype was detected only a few times. This clone may be a read error of a much larger clone one base away. This chain joins TRBV27 and TRBJ2-5; no firm D call. Germline V gives CDR1 MNHEY, CDR2 SMNVEV (reference sequence). V was clipped by 6 bases and J by 11 bases, with 22 bases between them. This CDR3 contains 14 residues. The CDR3 region has the DNA TGTGCCAGCAGGCTTGGGCCTGCAAACAATGAGCAGTACTTC. It yields the protein CASRLGPANNEQYF.

This chain links TRBV5-6 with TRBJ2-1; perhaps TRBD2 as D (7 bases). The V end was cut by 2 bases, the J end by 7 bases, with 16 bases between. Germline CDR1 SGHDT, CDR2 YYEEEE. This CDR3 has 15 residues. The CDR3 protein is CASSFRGAGMNEQFF. CDR3 bases: TGTGCCAGCAGCTTCCGGGGGGCGGGAATGAATGAGCAGTTCTTC.

In nucleotides, the CDR3 is TGCGCCAGCAGCCAGGACAGTTTCAGGGAAGCTTTCTTT. The encoded protein is CASSQDSFREAFF. The chain uses TRBV4-1 and TRBJ1-1; weak D call: TRBD1 (6 bases). From germline, CDR1 is MGHRA and CDR2 YSYEKL. The length of the CDR3 is 13 residues. Trimming shortened V by 3 bases and J by 8 bases, and 13 bases separated the two germline ends.

This sequence joins TRBV20-1 and TRBJ2-5; 8 nucleotides agree with TRBD2. There are 12 residues in the CDR3. The germline CDR1 and CDR2 sequences are DFQATT and SNEGSKA (reference sequence). V was clipped by 2 bases and J by 8 bases; unmatched bases: 4. CDR3 sequence: CSARSIAGTQYF. Here the CDR3 DNA reads TGCAGTGCTAGAAGTATAGCGGGAACCCAGTACTTC.

The J gene is TRBJ2-1, the V gene TRBV3-1, with 8 bases lining up with TRBD2. The CDR3 extends over 16 amino acids. From germline, CDR1 is LGHDT and CDR2 YNNKEL (reference sequence). The trim removed 0 bases at V and 12 bases at J, leaving 13 bases unmatched. The CDR3 sequence: CASSQDLLSGRRVQFF. The DNA for the CDR3 is TGTGCCAGCAGCCAAGATCTTCTAAGCGGGAGACGGGTGCAGTTCTTC.

A note on this clonotype: The junction departs from germline at one end; a sequencing error may be responsible. The CDR3 DNA reads as TGCCGCGTTGAACAGGGGGCAGGCGAGCAGTACTTC. It is translated as CRVEQGAGEQYF. The rearrangement joins TRBV29-1 to TRBJ2-7; 9 bases are shared with TRBD1. The CDR3 has 12 amino acids. Germline CDR1 is SQVTM and CDR2 is ANQGSEA.

V is TRBV10-3 and J is TRBJ2-1; the match to TRBD1 covers 11 bases. Looked up from germline, CDR1 is ENHRY and CDR2 is SYGVKD. J was trimmed by 5 bases and V by 2 bases; bases with no gene match: 2. The CDR3 extends over 15 amino acids. Here the CDR3 reads CAISEGQGAHNEQFF. The CDR3 nucleotides are TGTGCCATCAGTGAGGGACAGGGGGCCCACAATGAGCAGTTCTTC.

There are many counts of this clonotype. The chain recombines TRBV20-1 with TRBJ2-7; possible D gene TRBD1, 5 bases. CDR1 and CDR2 (germline): DFQATT, SNEGSKA (reference sequence). Trimming shortened V by 4 bases and J by 3 bases, and 10 bases separated the two germline ends. The CDR3 totals 12 residues. CDR3 sequence: CSAKDKSYEQYF. The CDR3 DNA is TGCAGTGCTAAGGACAAGAGCTACGAGCAGTACTTC.

This clonotype was seen once. One end of the junction is discordant with germline, which a read error may explain. The chain has TRBV18 and TRBJ1-5; D uncertain. The CDR3 totals 16 residues. Germline CDR1 KGHSH, CDR2 LQKENI. Here the CDR3 reads CAGSLEAEISNQPQHF. DNA for the CDR3: TGTGCCGGCTCTCTAGAAGCAGAAATTAGCAATCAGCCCCAGCATTTT.

The CDR3 spells CASSQRTSRRVYNEQFF. CDR3 coding DNA: TGTGCCAGCAGTCAACGGACTAGCAGAAGAGTGTACAATGAGCAGTTCTTC. The V and J genes are TRBV6-6 and TRBJ2-1; 8 positions match TRBD2. The CDR3 length is 17 residues. In germline, CDR1 is MNHNY, CDR2 SVGAGI (reference sequence). V lost 5 bases to trimming and J lost 4 bases; unmatched junction nucleotides: 13.

The rearrangement joins TRBV27 to TRBJ2-5, with 7 bases aligning to TRBD2. The CDR3 contains 17 residues. With V trimmed by 5 bases and J by 3 bases, 15 bases remained unmatched. Germline V CDR1 and CDR2: MNHEY, SMNVEV (reference sequence). CDR3 in DNA: TGTGCCAGCAGTCTCCCCGGGACTAAGGGGCCGGAAGAGACCCAGTACTTC. This sequence encodes CASSLPGTKGPEETQYF.

This chain connects TRBV6-6 to TRBJ2-3; 12 nucleotides agree with TRBD2. Per the germline V gene, CDR1 is MNHNY and CDR2 is SVGAGI (reference sequence). After removal of 5 bases from V and 3 bases from J, the junction contained 6 bases not matched to a gene. The CDR3 has 16 residues. The CDR3 is CASSTPGTSGTDTQYF. CDR3 nucleotides: TGTGCCAGCAGTACACCCGGGACTAGCGGGACAGATACGCAGTATTTT.

This clonotype was observed a handful of times. The chain couples TRBV20-1 to TRBJ2-7, with D maybe TRBD1 (6 bases). The V and J ends lost 6 bases and 2 bases respectively, with 14 bases between them. The CDR3 is 13 residues long. Germline V gives CDR1 DFQATT, CDR2 SNEGSKA (reference sequence). This chain's CDR3 is CSAPDSLPYEQYF. The CDR3 coding sequence is TGCAGTGCCCCGGACAGCCTGCCCTACGAGCAGTACTTC.

V gene TRBV29-1 combines with J gene TRBJ2-7, with 7 bases matching TRBD1. CDR1 SQVTM and CDR2 ANQGSEA come from the germline V gene. Losses at the gene ends were 4 bases for V and 2 bases for J; bases not matched to a gene: 2. The CDR3 spans 12 residues. CDR3 sequence reads: CSVVTGTYEQYF. CDR3 nucleotide sequence: TGCAGCGTTGTGACAGGGACCTACGAGCAGTACTTC.

The rearrangement uses TRBV10-3 and TRBJ2-5, with TRBD1 matching over 9 bases. Trimming cost V 10 bases and J 4 bases; bases outside gene matches: 4. Germline V CDR1 and CDR2: ENHRY, SYGVKD. CDR3 length: 12 residues. The CDR3 sequence: CATTGGRETQYF. In DNA form, the CDR3 reads TGTGCCACAACAGGGGGCCGAGAGACCCAGTACTTC.

The table lists this clonotype with a few counts. The J gene is TRBJ2-3, the V gene TRBV9; D is tentatively TRBD1 or TRBD2 (5 bases each). The CDR3 contains 16 residues. The germline V gene encodes CDR1 SGDLS and CDR2 YYNGEE. Trimming stripped 4 bases from V and 0 bases from J, with 15 bases between. The CDR3 spells CASSKIRDRSTDTQYF. The CDR3 DNA reads TGTGCCAGCAGCAAAATCCGGGACCGTAGCACAGATACGCAGTATTTT. Looking up the rest from reference TRBV9 and TRBJ2-3 gives the full variable domain: DSGVTQTPKHLITATGQRVTLRCSPRSGDLSVYWYQQSLDQGLQFLIQYYNGEERAKGNILERFSAQQFPDLHSELNLSSLELGDSALYFCASSKIRDRSTDTQYFGPGTRLTVL.

This clonotype was seen only once. The chain's CDR3 is CASSNLPLSYNEQFF. The DNA of the CDR3 is TGTGCCAGCAGTAATCTACCGCTCTCCTACAATGAGCAGTTCTTC. This chain links TRBV6-1 with TRBJ2-1; D is uncertain. V shed 5 bases and J shed 0 bases, with 11 bases lying between them. CDR1 is MNHNS, CDR2 SASEGT, per germline. The CDR3 has 15 amino acids.

The chain employs TRBV7-9 and TRBJ2-1, with TRBD2 matching 7 bases. The germline V gene has CDR1 SEHNR and CDR2 FQNEAQ (reference sequence). V gave up 3 bases and J gave up 5 bases; unmatched junction bases: 4. The CDR3 runs 14 residues. Here the CDR3 reads CASSLREIDNEQFF. The DNA of the CDR3 is TGTGCCAGCAGCTTGCGGGAGATCGACAATGAGCAGTTCTTC.

This chain links TRBV2 with TRBJ1-2, with a possible D match to TRBD1 (6 bases). The V gene's germline CDR1 is SNHLY and CDR2 FYNNEI. V was pared by 10 bases and J by 5 bases, with 14 bases between. The CDR3 consists of 12 residues. CDR3 loop: CATYRAGYGYTF. The CDR3 DNA is TGTGCCACCTACAGGGCCGGGTATGGCTACACCTTC.

The rearrangement uses TRBV5-1 and TRBJ2-5; 7 bases are shared with TRBD1. With 3 bases clipped from V and 5 bases from J, the junction kept 10 bases outside the gene matches. Germline V CDR1 and CDR2: SGHRS, YFSETQ. This CDR3 contains 15 residues. CDR3 in DNA: TGCGCCAGCAGCTCGGGACAGAGCGTTGGGGAGACCCAGTACTTC. Amino acid sequence: CASSSGQSVGETQYF.

Remarks on this clonotype: One junction end disagrees with the germline gene, perhaps due to a read error. The chain joins TRBV6-5 to TRBJ2-6, with TRBD2 as a possible D gene (6 bases). The CDR3 consists of 18 residues. The germline V gene encodes CDR1 MNHEY and CDR2 SVGAGI. The CDR3 DNA reads as TGTGCCTGCAGTTACGGGATCTTGACTAGATCTGGGGCCAACGTCCTGACTTTC. Translation gives CACSYGILTRSGANVLTF.

The chain is built from TRBV11-2 and TRBJ2-1, with 7 positions matching TRBD1. The CDR3 consists of 13 residues. V lost 7 bases, J lost 7 bases, and 7 bases stayed unmatched. Germline loops: CDR1 SGHAT, CDR2 FQNNGV. CDR3 nucleotide sequence: TGTGCCAGCAACCCAGACAGGGCAAATGAGCAGTTCTTC. This encodes CASNPDRANEQFF.

The V call is TRBV10-3, the J call TRBJ2-3; TRBD2 aligns across 12 bases. The CDR3 is 18 residues long. The germline V gene has CDR1 ENHRY and CDR2 SYGVKD. The junction had 5 bases not matched to a gene; V was cut back by 0 bases and J by 1 base. Here the CDR3 reads CAISESNRLAGGTDTQYF. DNA of the CDR3: TGTGCCATCAGTGAGTCTAATCGACTAGCGGGAGGCACAGATACGCAGTATTTT.

CDR3 sequence: CASSQDSSGDAWDEQFF. For the CDR3, the DNA is TGTGCCAGCAGCCAAGATTCTAGCGGAGACGCCTGGGATGAGCAGTTCTTC. V gene TRBV4-2 combines with J gene TRBJ2-1, with 7 bases fitting TRBD2. The CDR3 contains 17 residues. Per germline, CDR1 LGHNA and CDR2 YNFKEQ. After removal of 0 bases from V and 8 bases from J, the junction contained 13 bases not matched to a gene.